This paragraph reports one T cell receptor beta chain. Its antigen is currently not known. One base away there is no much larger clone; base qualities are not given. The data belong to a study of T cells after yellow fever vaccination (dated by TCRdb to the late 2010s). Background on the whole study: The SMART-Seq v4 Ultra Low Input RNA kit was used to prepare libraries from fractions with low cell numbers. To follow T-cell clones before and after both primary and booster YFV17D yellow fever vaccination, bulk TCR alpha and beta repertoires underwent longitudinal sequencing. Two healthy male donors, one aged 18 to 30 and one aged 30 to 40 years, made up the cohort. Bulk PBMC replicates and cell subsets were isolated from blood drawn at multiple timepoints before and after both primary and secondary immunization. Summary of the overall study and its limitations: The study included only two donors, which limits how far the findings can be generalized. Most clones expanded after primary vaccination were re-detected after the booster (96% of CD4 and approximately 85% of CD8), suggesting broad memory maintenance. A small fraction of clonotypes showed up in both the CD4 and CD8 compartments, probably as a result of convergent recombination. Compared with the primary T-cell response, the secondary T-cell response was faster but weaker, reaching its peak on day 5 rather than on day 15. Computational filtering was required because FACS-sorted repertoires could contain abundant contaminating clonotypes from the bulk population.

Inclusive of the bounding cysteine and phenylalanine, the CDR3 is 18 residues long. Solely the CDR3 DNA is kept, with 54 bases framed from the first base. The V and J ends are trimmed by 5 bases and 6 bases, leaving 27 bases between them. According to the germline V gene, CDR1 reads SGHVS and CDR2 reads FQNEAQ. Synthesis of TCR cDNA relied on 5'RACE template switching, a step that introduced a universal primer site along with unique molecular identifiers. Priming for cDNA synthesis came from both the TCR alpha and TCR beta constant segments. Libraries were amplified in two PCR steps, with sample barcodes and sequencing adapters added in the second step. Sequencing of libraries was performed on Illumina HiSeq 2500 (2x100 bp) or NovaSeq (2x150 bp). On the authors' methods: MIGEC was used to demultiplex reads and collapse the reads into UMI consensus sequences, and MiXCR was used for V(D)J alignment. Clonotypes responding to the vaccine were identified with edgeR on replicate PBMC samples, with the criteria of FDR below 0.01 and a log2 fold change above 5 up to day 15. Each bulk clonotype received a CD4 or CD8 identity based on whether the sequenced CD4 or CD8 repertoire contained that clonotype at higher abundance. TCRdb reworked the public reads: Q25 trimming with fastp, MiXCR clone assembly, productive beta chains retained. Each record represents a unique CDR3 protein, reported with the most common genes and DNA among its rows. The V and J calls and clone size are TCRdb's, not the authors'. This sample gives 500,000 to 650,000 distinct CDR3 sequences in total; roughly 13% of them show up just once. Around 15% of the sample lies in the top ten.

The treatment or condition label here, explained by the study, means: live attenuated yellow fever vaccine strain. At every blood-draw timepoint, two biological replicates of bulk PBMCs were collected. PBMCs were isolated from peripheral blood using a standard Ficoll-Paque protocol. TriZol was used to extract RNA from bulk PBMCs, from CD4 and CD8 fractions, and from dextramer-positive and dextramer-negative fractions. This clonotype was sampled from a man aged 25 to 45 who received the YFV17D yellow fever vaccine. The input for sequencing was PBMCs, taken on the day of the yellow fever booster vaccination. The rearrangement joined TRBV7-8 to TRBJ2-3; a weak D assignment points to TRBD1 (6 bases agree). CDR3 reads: CASSTHPPQGRRPDTQYF. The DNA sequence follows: TGTGCCAGCAGCACACATCCGCCTCAGGGGCGCAGGCCGGATACGCAGTATTTT.